This is a list of T cell receptor beta chains from one sample in a study of T-cell reconstitution after alpha-beta-depleted transplantation in children. TCRdb analysed the PCR reads with MiXCR anew, one entry per CDR3 protein. This table holds approximately 270,000 distinct CDR3 sequences, 9.9% found once. Sequenced material: PBMCs from the stem cell graft donor, taken from the stem cell graft. Receptors originate from a human donor who donated a stem cell graft to a child with SCID. CDR3s include the opening cysteine and the closing phenylalanine or tryptophan. A D gene is named only where the DNA matches it firmly. Clone sizes are given selectively: once, few, many, or a class where the clone is expanded.

CASSATGLHTGELFF TGTGCCAGCAGCGCCACAGGATTACACACCGGGGAGCTGTTTTTT TRBJ2-2 . TRBV9 many
CASSIDRGLSEAFF TGTGCCAGTAGTATAGATCGTGGGTTGTCTGAAGCTTTCTTT TRBJ1-1 . TRBV19 .
CASSTQGSDIQYF TGTGCCAGTAGTACACAGGGTAGTGACATTCAGTACTTC TRBJ2-4 . TRBV19 few
CASSLTWATYNEQFF TGTGCCAGCAGCTTAACGTGGGCTACCTACAATGAGCAGTTCTTC TRBJ2-1 . TRBV7-3 few
CASSVAGGSYNEQFF TGTGCCAGCAGCGTAGCAGGGGGCTCCTACAATGAGCAGTTCTTC TRBJ2-1 TRBD1 TRBV9 many
CASTPKSRVNGTSGAAVAKEQYF TGTGCCAGCACCCCAAAAAGCAGGGTAAACGGGACTAGCGGGGCGGCGGTTGCTAAGGAGCAGTACTTC TRBJ2-7 TRBD2 TRBV27 .
CAIMGDSAHSEAFF TGTGCCATCATGGGCGACAGCGCCCATTCGGAAGCTTTCTTT TRBJ1-1 . TRBV10-3 .
CASSLEGAYGHEQYF TGTGCCAGCAGCCTAGAGGGGGCTTACGGGCACGAGCAGTACTTC TRBJ2-7 TRBD1 TRBV13 once
CASSLEWSDAEAFF TGTGCCAGCAGCTTAGAATGGTCGGACGCTGAAGCTTTCTTT TRBJ1-1 . TRBV7-9 few
CASSEVRGADTQYF TGTGCCAGCAGTGAAGTCAGGGGGGCAGATACGCAGTATTTT TRBJ2-3 . TRBV25-1 few
CASSWTGSNQPQHF TGTGCCAGCAGCTGGACAGGAAGCAATCAGCCCCAGCATTTT TRBJ1-5 TRBD1 TRBV5-6 many
CASSLDGGVNSPLHF TGTGCCAGCAGCTTAGACGGGGGCGTCAATTCACCCCTCCACTTT TRBJ1-6 . TRBV11-2 many
CASSYPGSNEQFF TGTGCCAGCAGTTACCCCGGGAGTAATGAGCAGTTCTTC TRBJ2-1 . TRBV6-6 few
CASSYSPIVNYGYTF TGTGCCAGCAGTTACTCCCCCATCGTTAACTATGGCTACACCTTC TRBJ1-2 . TRBV6-5 many
CASSLSIGLQYF TGTGCCAGCAGTCTCTCGATAGGGCTTCAGTACTTC TRBJ2-4 . TRBV14 few
CASSSRDSGTYEQYF TGTGCCAGCAGCTCCCGGGACAGTGGAACCTACGAGCAGTACTTC TRBJ2-7 TRBD1 TRBV7-9 .
CASSYATGHYEQYF TGTGCCAGCAGCTACGCGACAGGGCACTACGAGCAGTACTTC TRBJ2-7 TRBD1 TRBV7-2 few
CASSLEVGTAYEQYF TGTGCCAGCAGCTTAGAGGTCGGGACAGCCTACGAGCAGTACTTC TRBJ2-7 TRBD1 TRBV7-6 .
CASRGTAENTGELFF TGTGCCAGCAGGGGGACTGCTGAAAACACCGGGGAGCTGTTTTTT TRBJ2-2 . TRBV12-3/TRBV12-4 many
CASSSVIAGDGAYNEQFF TGTGCCAGCAGCTCAGTTATAGCGGGGGACGGAGCCTACAATGAGCAGTTCTTC TRBJ2-1 TRBD2 TRBV11-2 many
CATSRGQGIMQYF TGTGCCACCTCCCGAGGGCAGGGTATAATGCAGTACTTC TRBJ2-7 . TRBV12-3/TRBV12-4 few
CASSLTGGANEQFF TGCGCCAGCAGCCTGACCGGGGGGGCTAATGAGCAGTTCTTC TRBJ2-1 TRBD2 TRBV5-1 .
CASRDTGVGSGYTF TGTGCCAGCAGAGACACAGGGGTTGGTTCTGGCTACACCTTC TRBJ1-2 TRBD1 TRBV25-1 .
CSARDRGDGKNIQYF TGCAGTGCTAGAGACAGGGGGGATGGCAAAAACATTCAGTACTTC TRBJ2-4 . TRBV20-1 .
CASSLGGIQFNEQFF TGCGCCAGCAGCTTGGGCGGAATCCAATTCAATGAGCAGTTCTTC TRBJ2-1 . TRBV5-1 .
CASRRGTNSPLHF TGTGCCAGCCGCCGGGGCACAAATTCACCCCTCCACTTT TRBJ1-6 . TRBV11-2 many
CSAFLDRINTIYF TGCAGTGCTTTCCTGGACAGGATAAACACCATATATTTT TRBJ1-3 TRBD1 TRBV20-1 many
CASSPRTVNYEQYF TGTGCCAGCAGCCCTCGGACGGTCAACTACGAGCAGTACTTC TRBJ2-7 . TRBV7-8 .
CASSQDLPGQGAAYEQYF TGTGCCAGCAGCCAAGATCTTCCCGGCCAGGGGGCTGCCTACGAGCAGTACTTC TRBJ2-7 TRBD1 TRBV3-1 .
CASTPRLREMNTEAFF TGCGCCAGCACCCCGCGACTCAGGGAGATGAACACTGAAGCTTTCTTT TRBJ1-1 . TRBV5-1 few
CASSLVVSNTGELFF TGCGCCAGCAGCTTGGTTGTCAGCAACACCGGGGAGCTGTTTTTT TRBJ2-2 . TRBV5-1 few